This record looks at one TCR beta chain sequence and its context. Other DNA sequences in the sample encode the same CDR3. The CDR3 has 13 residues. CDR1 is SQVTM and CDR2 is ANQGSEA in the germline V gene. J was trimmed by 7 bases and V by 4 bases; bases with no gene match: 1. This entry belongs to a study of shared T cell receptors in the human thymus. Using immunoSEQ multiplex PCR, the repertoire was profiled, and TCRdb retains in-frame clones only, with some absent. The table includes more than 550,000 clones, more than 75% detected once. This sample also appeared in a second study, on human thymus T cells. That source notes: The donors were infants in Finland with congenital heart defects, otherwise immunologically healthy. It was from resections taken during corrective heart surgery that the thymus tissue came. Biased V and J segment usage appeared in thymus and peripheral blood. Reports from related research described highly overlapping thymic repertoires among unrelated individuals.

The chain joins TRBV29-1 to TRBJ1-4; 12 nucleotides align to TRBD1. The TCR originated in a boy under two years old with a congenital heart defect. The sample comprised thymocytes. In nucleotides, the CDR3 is TGCAGCGTTGGGGACAGGGGGCCTGAAAAACTGTTTTTT. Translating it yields CSVGDRGPEKLFF.